This TCR beta chain comes out of a study of cytomegalovirus exposure and HLA in healthy donors. The CDR3 runs to 13 residues. The V and J ends lost 6 bases and 0 bases respectively, with 3 bases between them. Per germline, CDR1 MNHEY and CDR2 SMNVEV (reference sequence). The primer mix had 60 Vbeta and 13 Jbeta primers. Assay: immunoSEQ multiplex PCR; the TCRdb copy retains only in-frame clones and omits some. The sample has about 130,000 clones, about 64% seen once. V is TRBV27 and J is TRBJ2-6; D is ambiguous. The sequencing sample was made of PBMCs. The source of this sequence is a woman in her thirties or forties in good health and CMV-seronegative. CDR3 sequence (DNA): TGTGCCAGCAGGAGCTCTGGGGCCAACGTCCTGACTTTC. Residues: CASRSSGANVLTF.